This is a list of T cell receptor beta chains from one sample in a study of beta chain features in type 1 diabetes. The repertoire was sequenced with immunoSEQ multiplex PCR; TCRdb's copy has only in-frame clones and lacks some. The sample shows a few hundred thousand clones, over 10% of them seen only once. Sequenced: naive CD4+ T cells from blood. The source is a man aged 18 to 29 in good health. CDR3s include the opening cysteine and the closing phenylalanine or tryptophan. The D gene is left open where the match is weak. Clone size is not always given. Where it is, it says once, few, many or a class for expanded clones.

TRBV18	TRBJ1-4	.	few	CASSRGTNEKLFF	TGTGCCAGCTCCCGGGGAACTAATGAAAAACTGTTTTTT
TRBV25-1	TRBJ2-5	TRBD2	.	CASSASGGSGETQYF	TGTGCCAGCAGTGCTAGCGGCGGGAGTGGGGAGACCCAGTACTTC
TRBV30	TRBJ1-4	.	.	CAWSLDREKLFF	TGTGCCTGGAGTTTGGACAGAGAAAAACTGTTTTTT
TRBV4-3	TRBJ2-7	.	.	CASSQREFPPYEQYF	TGCGCCAGCAGCCAAAGGGAGTTCCCCCCCTACGAGCAGTACTTC
TRBV7-3	TRBJ2-1	.	.	CASSWTGNEQFF	TGTGCCAGCAGCTGGACTGGAAATGAGCAGTTCTTC
TRBV28	TRBJ1-1	.	.	CASRSGDRHTEAFF	TGTGCCAGCAGGTCAGGAGACAGACACACTGAAGCTTTCTTT
TRBV7-9	TRBJ1-2	.	.	CASSLGDGGRGYTF	TGTGCCAGCAGCTTAGGGGATGGCGGGCGTGGCTACACCTTC
TRBV16	TRBJ1-2	.	few	CASSQTMVGAGYTF	TGTGCCAGCAGCCAAACGATGGTGGGAGCTGGCTACACCTTC
TRBV4-2	TRBJ2-3	TRBD2	.	CASSQDFREGGLSGGSTDTQYF	TGTGCCAGCAGCCAAGATTTTCGTGAGGGCGGGCTTAGCGGGGGGTCCACAGATACGCAGTATTTT
TRBV18	TRBJ1-2	.	few	CASSPAEGFGYGYTF	TGTGCCAGCTCACCCGCGGAGGGGTTCGGCTATGGCTACACCTTC
TRBV9	TRBJ1-4	.	few	CASSRRPRHEKLFF	TGTGCCAGCAGCAGGCGGCCGAGGCATGAAAAACTGTTTTTT
TRBV30	TRBJ1-2	.	.	CAWTWGDYGYTF	TGTGCCTGGACTTGGGGCGACTATGGCTACACCTTC
TRBV5-6	TRBJ2-7	.	.	CASSFSAYEQYF	TGTGCCAGCAGCTTTTCGGCCTACGAGCAGTACTTC
TRBV7-8	TRBJ2-7	TRBD1	few	CASTKGQGVTYEQYF	TGTGCCAGCACCAAGGGGCAGGGGGTAACCTACGAGCAGTACTTC
TRBV28	TRBJ2-7	.	.	CASSPRLLYEQYF	TGTGCCAGCAGTCCCCGACTACTCTACGAGCAGTACTTC
TRBV5-1	TRBJ2-3	.	few	CASSLAEISTDTQYF	TGCGCCAGCAGCTTGGCGGAGATCAGCACAGATACGCAGTATTTT
TRBV6-8	TRBJ1-1	.	.	CASSSGVLNTEAFF	TGTGCCAGCAGCTCAGGGGTTTTGAACACTGAAGCTTTCTTT
TRBV7-9	TRBJ1-5	TRBD1	few	CASSLGDRGTEPQHF	TGTGCCAGCAGCTTAGGGGACAGGGGGACGGAGCCCCAGCATTTT
TRBV30	TRBJ1-4	TRBD1	.	CAWSRPGTGPEKLFF	TGTGCCTGGAGTCGCCCCGGGACAGGCCCTGAAAAACTGTTTTTT
TRBV11-2	TRBJ1-1	.	.	CASSLTQSTEAFF	TGTGCCAGCAGCTTAACCCAGTCCACTGAAGCTTTCTTT
TRBV27	TRBJ2-1	TRBD1	few	CASSILDRSYNEQFF	TGTGCCAGCAGTATTCTGGACAGGTCCTACAATGAGCAGTTCTTC
TRBV7-3	TRBJ1-5	.	.	CASSLAHNQPQHF	TGTGCCAGCAGCTTGGCTCACAATCAGCCCCAGCATTTT
TRBV15	TRBJ1-2	.	.	CATSRDGPPRAYGYTF	TGTGCCACCAGCAGGGACGGGCCTCCCAGGGCCTATGGCTACACCTTC
TRBV5-1	TRBJ2-1	TRBD2	few	CASSPTSGGNYNEQFF	TGCGCCAGCAGCCCGACTAGCGGGGGGAACTACAATGAGCAGTTCTTC
TRBV9	TRBJ1-2	TRBD1	.	CASTIDPQGAGGYTF	TGTGCCAGCACCATAGACCCCCAGGGGGCGGGAGGCTACACCTTC
TRBV28	TRBJ2-2	TRBD1	few	CASIMDRGQGGELFF	TGTGCCAGCATCATGGACAGGGGACAGGGGGGGGAGCTGTTTTTT
TRBV7-2	TRBJ2-7	TRBD1	few	CASSLVDRAPLSYEQYF	TGTGCCAGCAGCTTAGTTGACAGGGCCCCCCTCTCCTACGAGCAGTACTTC
TRBV14	TRBJ2-7	.	.	CASSQVPGREQYF	TGTGCCAGCAGCCAAGTTCCGGGGAGGGAGCAGTACTTC
TRBV18	TRBJ2-7	TRBD1	.	CASSQRQGFGREDEQYF	TGTGCCAGCTCACAACGACAGGGGTTTGGCAGGGAGGACGAGCAGTACTTC
TRBV6-1	TRBJ1-5	.	few	CASSWASNQPQHF	TGTGCCAGCAGTTGGGCTAGCAATCAGCCCCAGCATTTT
TRBV19	TRBJ1-2	TRBD1	.	CASRTTPTGGAYGYTF	TGTGCCAGTAGGACGACACCGACAGGGGGGGCCTATGGCTACACCTTC
TRBV6-5	TRBJ2-3	TRBD2	.	CASVQSGGKDTQYF	TGTGCCAGCGTTCAGAGCGGGGGGAAAGATACGCAGTATTTT
TRBV5-4	TRBJ2-1	.	.	CASSLDAGARGEQFF	TGTGCCAGCAGCTTGGATGCGGGGGCGCGGGGTGAGCAGTTCTTC
TRBV10-2	TRBJ1-2	.	.	CASSTARGTNTGYTF	TGCGCCAGCAGTACCGCGCGAGGCACTAACACTGGCTACACCTTC
TRBV5-1	TRBJ2-5	TRBD1	.	CASSLVSGTDGGTQYF	TGCGCCAGCAGCTTAGTCTCCGGGACAGACGGCGGGACCCAGTACTTC
TRBV28	TRBJ1-5	.	.	CASSLGWTPYQPQHF	TGTGCCAGCAGTTTAGGTTGGACACCTTATCAGCCCCAGCATTTT
TRBV9	TRBJ1-4	TRBD1	few	CASSPTGGTNEKLFF	TGTGCCAGCAGCCCTACAGGGGGAACTAATGAAAAACTGTTTTTT
TRBV28	TRBJ1-6	.	few	CASRARRGTLNSPLHF	TGTGCCAGCAGGGCCCGACGGGGAACCCTTAATTCACCCCTCCACTTT
TRBV30	TRBJ1-6	.	.	CAWSGQSSNSPLHF	TGTGCCTGGAGTGGGCAGTCCTCGAATTCACCCCTCCACTTT
TRBV11-2	TRBJ2-1	TRBD2	few	CASSFGASGAYEQFF	TGTGCCAGCAGCTTTGGCGCTAGCGGGGCTTATGAGCAGTTCTTC
TRBV19	TRBJ2-1	.	few	CASAGTLGGEQFF	TGTGCCAGCGCCGGGACCCTTGGGGGGGAGCAGTTCTTC
TRBV9	TRBJ2-1	TRBD1	few	CASATTGASLGSYNEQFF	TGTGCCAGCGCAACTACAGGGGCTTCCCTTGGCTCCTACAATGAGCAGTTCTTC
TRBV5-1	TRBJ1-4	.	.	CASSREPRQALNEKLFF	TGCGCCAGCAGCCGCGAGCCCAGACAGGCCCTTAATGAAAAACTGTTTTTT
TRBV30	TRBJ1-5	.	few	CAWSVRVNQPQHF	TGTGCCTGGAGTGTCCGGGTCAATCAGCCCCAGCATTTT
TRBV7-8	TRBJ1-1	TRBD1	.	CASSTTGGPNTEAFF	TGTGCCAGCAGCACCACAGGGGGGCCGAACACTGAAGCTTTCTTT
TRBV28	TRBJ1-4	.	.	CASSLLHKTTNEKLFF	TGTGCCAGCAGTTTACTTCACAAGACAACTAATGAAAAACTGTTTTTT
TRBV9	TRBJ2-1	TRBD2	.	CASSPLAGAYNEQFF	TGTGCCAGCAGCCCCCTAGCGGGAGCCTACAATGAGCAGTTCTTC
TRBV7-9	TRBJ1-1	TRBD1	.	CASSPHGTGVTEAFF	TGTGCCAGCAGCCCCCATGGGACAGGGGTCACTGAAGCTTTCTTT
TRBV28	TRBJ1-1	.	.	CASMTVNTEAFF	TGTGCCAGCATGACAGTGAACACTGAAGCTTTCTTT
TRBV4-3	TRBJ2-7	.	.	CASRGGYEQYF	TGCGCCAGCAGGGGGGGATACGAGCAGTACTTC
TRBV10-2	TRBJ2-5	.	.	CASSESISRGVETQYF	TGCGCCAGCAGTGAGTCGATATCGCGGGGAGTGGAGACCCAGTACTTC
TRBV28	TRBJ1-1	TRBD1	.	CASSSYRAGGTNTEAFF	TGTGCCAGCAGTTCCTACCGGGCAGGGGGAACGAACACTGAAGCTTTCTTT
TRBV9	TRBJ2-4	TRBD2	few	CASSPTSSGGLGKNIQYF	TGTGCCAGCAGCCCCACCTCGTCGGGAGGGTTGGGCAAAAACATTCAGTACTTC
TRBV11-1	TRBJ2-1	TRBD2	.	CASSLVWGTSRSYNEQFF	TGTGCCAGCAGCTTAGTTTGGGGGACTAGCAGATCCTACAATGAGCAGTTCTTC
TRBV5-1	TRBJ2-6	.	.	CASSSTVDGANVLTF	TGCGCCAGCAGCTCCACAGTCGATGGGGCCAACGTCCTGACTTTC
TRBV6-6	TRBJ2-6	.	.	CASSYPQGSGANVLTF	TGTGCCAGCAGTTACCCCCAGGGCTCTGGGGCCAACGTCCTGACTTTC
TRBV9	TRBJ2-7	TRBD1	.	CASSPGVDRNSEQYF	TGTGCCAGCAGCCCCGGCGTGGACAGGAACTCCGAGCAGTACTTC
TRBV21-1	TRBJ2-3	.	.	CASSPQRRRVTDTQYF	TGTGCCAGCAGCCCCCAGAGGCGGAGAGTCACAGATACGCAGTATTTT
TRBV5-1	TRBJ2-7	.	few	CASSPLGALEQYF	TGCGCCAGCAGCCCTCTAGGGGCCCTCGAGCAGTACTTC